One and the same sample provided the 29 T cell receptor beta chains below, sequenced in a study of shared clonotypes between healthy human individuals. Using immunoSEQ multiplex PCR, the repertoire was profiled, and TCRdb retains in-frame clones only, with some absent. There are around 1.9 million clones in the sample; roughly 91% occur only once, and about 1.8% lies in the top ten. Positively selected for CCR7, the CD45RO-negative cells used as naive CD8 cells excluded terminally differentiated effector memory CD45RA+ cells. The sample consisted of naive CD8+ T cells from PBMCs. The source of these receptors is a young man in good health. Some clones in this sample may be carry-over from other donors' samples.

This clone was counted once. This chain joins TRBV4-3 and TRBJ1-2, with 12 positions matching TRBD1. V shed 0 bases and J 7 bases; nucleotides not matched to a gene: 6. This CDR3 is 16 amino acids long. Germline values: CDR1 LGHNA, CDR2 YSLEER. The CDR3 loop reads CASSQDRDRGRGGYTF. In nucleotides, the CDR3 is TGCGCCAGCAGCCAAGACCGGGACAGGGGGCGCGGTGGCTACACCTTC.

With regard to this clone: Other DNA sequences within the sample encode an identical CDR3. The J gene is TRBJ2-2, the V gene TRBV27; no definite D call. This CDR3 contains 13 residues. CDR1 is MNHEY and CDR2 is SMNVEV in the germline V gene (reference sequence). V lost 3 bases and J 1 base, leaving 3 bases between the germline ends. Written as DNA, the CDR3 is TGTGCCAGCAGTTTCCAGAACACCGGGGAGCTGTTTTTT. Translation: CASSFQNTGELFF.

The J gene is TRBJ2-2, the V gene TRBV30; 9 bases line up with TRBD2. The CDR3 extends over 16 amino acids. The germline V gene has CDR1 GTSNPN and CDR2 SVGIG (reference sequence). V shed 0 bases, J shed 6 bases, and the junction held 8 bases outside the gene matches. The CDR3 is CAWSVFAVAGAGELFF. The CDR3 nucleotides read TGTGCCTGGAGTGTATTTGCGGTAGCGGGAGCCGGGGAGCTGTTTTTT.

This clone has only one observation. The J gene is TRBJ2-3, the V gene TRBV9, with TRBD2 matching 9 bases. The V and J ends lost 0 bases and 0 bases, in that order; junction bases with no gene match: 5. The CDR3 covers 17 residues. Germline lookup yields CDR1 SGDLS and CDR2 YYNGEE. The DNA for the CDR3 is TGTGCCAGCAGCGTAGTTGTGACTAGCGGTAGCACAGATACGCAGTATTTT. Its protein product is CASSVVVTSGSTDTQYF. Combining the CDR3 with reference TRBV9 and TRBJ2-3 gives the whole variable domain DSGVTQTPKHLITATGQRVTLRCSPRSGDLSVYWYQQSLDQGLQFLIQYYNGEERAKGNILERFSAQQFPDLHSELNLSSLELGDSALYFCASSVVVTSGSTDTQYFGPGTRLTVL.

The J gene is TRBJ2-1, the V gene TRBV25-1; D is perhaps TRBD2 (6 bases). Germline assignment: CDR1 MGHDK and CDR2 SYGVNS. This CDR3 has 15 amino acids. V was shortened by 5 bases and J by 8 bases, with 19 bases between the two germline ends. CDR3 region: CASSFIIRGKDEQFF. CDR3 nucleotide sequence: TGTGCCAGCAGTTTTATTATCCGGGGGAAGGATGAGCAGTTCTTC.

J is TRBJ2-1 and V is TRBV28; 9 positions match TRBD2. CDR1 is MDHEN, CDR2 SYDVKM, per germline. The trim removed 2 bases at V and 4 bases at J, leaving 3 bases unmatched. The CDR3 is 15 residues long. CDR3 residues: CASSLTAGGYNEQFF. CDR3 bases: TGTGCCAGCAGTTTAACGGCGGGAGGGTACAATGAGCAGTTCTTC. The full variable domain, in which reference TRBV28 and TRBJ2-1 provide the parts outside the CDR3, is DVKVTQSSRYLVKRTGEKVFLECVQDMDHENMFWYRQDPGLGLRLIYFSYDVKMKEKGDIPEGYSVSREKKERFSLILESASTNQTSMYLCASSLTAGGYNEQFFGPGTRLTVL.

The gene calls are TRBV16 and TRBJ2-7, with 11 positions matching TRBD2. The ends lost 1 base at V and 2 bases at J; junction bases unmatched: 4. Germline CDR1 and CDR2: KGHSY and FQNENV. The CDR3 covers 16 residues. The CDR3 reads CASSQFTSGSPYEQYF. The DNA for the CDR3 is TGTGCCAGCAGCCAATTCACTAGCGGGAGCCCCTACGAGCAGTACTTC. Complete variable domain (other parts from reference TRBV16 and TRBJ2-7): GEEVAQTPKHLVRGEGQKAKLYCAPIKGHSYVFWYQQVLKNEFKFLISFQNENVFDETGMPKERFSAKCLPNSPCSLEIQATKLEDSAVYFCASSQFTSGSPYEQYFGPGTRLTVT.

This chain joins TRBV4-1 and TRBJ2-2, with a possible D match to TRBD2 (5 bases). This CDR3 has 17 residues. Trimming took off 0 bases at V and 4 bases at J, with 15 bases between the two ends. The germline V gene encodes CDR1 MGHRA and CDR2 YSYEKL. Written as DNA, the CDR3 is TGCGCCAGCAGCCAAGATCAAGGGAGAACCCCCACCGGGGAGCTGTTTTTT. The encoded protein is CASSQDQGRTPTGELFF.

There are a few counts of this clone. Distinct nucleotide sequences in the sample also encode this CDR3. The chain recombines TRBV27 with TRBJ2-7; no reliable D call. CDR3 length: 13 residues. Germline V CDR1 and CDR2: MNHEY, SMNVEV (reference sequence). V lost 3 bases, J lost 1 base, and 7 bases lay in between. In DNA, the CDR3 is TGTGCCAGCAGTTTCGGCAGATCCTACGAGCAGTACTTC. It is translated as CASSFGRSYEQYF.

The chain recombines TRBV30 with TRBJ1-2, with D uncertain. This CDR3 contains 15 residues. V lost 3 bases to trimming and J lost 7 bases, with 21 bases between them. Germline assignment: CDR1 GTSNPN and CDR2 SVGIG (reference sequence). CDR3 coding DNA: TGTGCCTGGAGCGCCCGAGGCCGGTTGGCCGGTGGCTACACCTTC. As protein: CAWSARGRLAGGYTF.

This clone has only one observation. The rearrangement joins TRBV28 to TRBJ1-2; TRBD1 agrees at 8 bases. The V and J ends lost 6 bases and 4 bases, in that order; junction bases with no gene match: 7. This CDR3 has 14 amino acids. Germline V lookup: CDR1 MDHEN, CDR2 SYDVKM. The CDR3 nucleotides read TGTGCCAGCAGCAAAGACAGGGGCGGCTATGGCTACACCTTC. Translating it yields CASSKDRGGYGYTF.

The chain is built from TRBV15 and TRBJ1-2, with a weak D call TRBD1 (5 bases). The CDR3 length is 15 residues. Trimming took 8 bases from V and 1 from J, leaving 17 bases between them. Germline V gene sequence: CDR1 LNHNV, CDR2 YYDKDF (reference sequence). The CDR3: CATSAGGGFNYGYTF. CDR3 nucleotides: TGTGCCACCTCCGCCGGCGGGGGATTTAACTATGGCTACACCTTC.

The genes are TRBV27 and TRBJ2-3; tentatively, D is TRBD1 (5 bases). Trimming cost V 6 bases and J 4 bases, with 11 bases left between them. Germline lookup yields CDR1 MNHEY and CDR2 SMNVEV (reference sequence). CDR3 length equals 13 residues. CDR3 sequence: CASSPGYPDTQYF. The CDR3 DNA reads TGTGCCAGCAGCCCAGGGTACCCAGATACGCAGTATTTT.

On this clone itself: The junction departs from the called germline gene at one end, perhaps through a read error. This chain uses TRBV4-1 with TRBJ2-4, with TRBD1 as a possible D gene (5 bases). The CDR3 has 15 residues. Looked up from germline, CDR1 is MGHRA and CDR2 is YSYEKL. The CDR3, as DNA: TGCGCCAGCAGCCGGAATGGGGCAGCCCAAAACATTCAGTACTTC. Protein product: CASSRNGAAQNIQYF.

The chain uses TRBV6-1 and TRBJ2-7; no definite D call. This CDR3 contains 13 residues. V was trimmed by 5 bases and J by 0 bases, leaving 8 bases between them. The germline gives CDR1 MNHNS, CDR2 SASEGT. Here the CDR3 reads CASSHSSSYEQYF. DNA of the CDR3: TGTGCCAGCAGTCACAGCAGCTCCTACGAGCAGTACTTC.

The chain uses TRBV2 and TRBJ2-5; 10 bases are shared with TRBD2. This CDR3 is built from 19 residues. V shed 0 bases, J shed 3 bases, and the junction held 13 bases outside the gene matches. Looked up from germline, CDR1 is SNHLY and CDR2 is FYNNEI. This CDR3 is CASSEARRQGSGREETQYF. The CDR3 region has the DNA TGTGCCAGCAGTGAAGCGCGCCGACAGGGGAGCGGGAGGGAAGAGACCCAGTACTTC. The full variable domain, completed using reference TRBV2 and TRBJ2-5, is EPEVTQTPSHQVTQMGQEVILRCVPISNHLYFYWYRQILGQKVEFLVSFYNNEISEKSEIFDDQFSVERPDGSNFTLKIRSTKLEDSAMYFCASSEARRQGSGREETQYFGPGTRLLVL.

The genes are TRBV19 and TRBJ1-1; 7 nucleotides line up with TRBD1. The CDR3 is 15 residues long. The trim removed 7 bases at V and 4 bases at J, leaving 12 bases unmatched. From germline, CDR1 is LNHDA and CDR2 SQIVND (reference sequence). The CDR3 DNA reads as TGTGCCAGTATAGTCACCGACAGGGTCAGCACTGAAGCTTTCTTT. It yields the protein CASIVTDRVSTEAFF.

This clone was seen only once. The rearrangement links TRBV4-3 to TRBJ2-2; 8 bases line up with TRBD2. CDR1 is LGHNA, CDR2 YSLEER, per germline. V shed 2 bases, J shed 0 bases, and the junction held 8 bases outside the gene matches. The CDR3 has 18 residues. The CDR3 DNA reads as TGCGCCAGCAGCCAAAGGTTACTAGCGGAAGCGAACACCGGGGAGCTGTTTTTT. This sequence encodes CASSQRLLAEANTGELFF.

The genes are TRBV6-6 and TRBJ2-2; D is uncertain. The germline CDR1 and CDR2 sequences are MNHNY and SVGAGI (reference sequence). The CDR3 sequence is 11 residues long. V lost 10 bases to trimming and J lost 6 bases, with 9 bases between them. CDR3 coding DNA: TGTGCCACCCACCGGCCCGGGGAGCTGTTTTTT. Translation gives CATHRPGELFF.

This chain joins TRBV28 and TRBJ2-7; 9 bases agree with TRBD1. The germline CDR1 and CDR2 sequences are MDHEN and SYDVKM. V dropped 6 bases and J dropped 2; count of bases not matched to a gene: 14. The CDR3 sequence is 17 residues long. CDR3 DNA: TGTGCCAGCAGCCCTATAACAATCCGGGACAGGGCCTACGAGCAGTACTTC. Translation gives CASSPITIRDRAYEQYF.

The J gene is TRBJ2-7, the V gene TRBV4-1; possibly TRBD1 or TRBD2 for D (6 bases each). The germline V and J ends were trimmed by 1 base and 0 bases, with 19 bases remaining between them. The CDR3 is 18 amino acids. The germline V gene encodes CDR1 MGHRA and CDR2 YSYEKL. The chain's CDR3 is CASSQVPPTRGSSYEQYF. The CDR3 bases are TGCGCCAGCAGCCAAGTCCCTCCGACTAGGGGGAGCTCCTACGAGCAGTACTTC.

The chain uses TRBV5-4 and TRBJ2-3; TRBD1 matches 9 bases. The germline CDR1 and CDR2 sequences are SGHNT and YYREEE (reference sequence). V was pared by 4 bases and J by 5 bases, with 11 bases of the junction left unmatched. CDR3 length: 16 amino acids. CDR3 amino acids: CASSPGPGQGEDTQYF. The CDR3 nucleotides read TGTGCCAGCAGCCCGGGCCCGGGACAGGGAGAAGATACGCAGTATTTT.

The chain employs TRBV14 and TRBJ2-1; possible D gene TRBD2, 5 bases. Germline CDR1 reads SGHDN; CDR2 reads FVKESK. CDR3 size: 12 residues. The V end lost 6 bases, the J end lost 9 bases, and 12 bases lay between the germline ends. This chain's CDR3 is CASSPSFTEQFF. The CDR3 DNA follows: TGTGCCAGCAGTCCTAGCTTCACTGAGCAGTTCTTC.

About this clone itself: At the DNA level, this CDR3 is encoded by other sequences in the same sample as well. The rearrangement links TRBV12-5 to TRBJ1-1, with D perhaps matching TRBD1 (6 bases). V lost 2 bases, J lost 4 bases, and 8 bases lay in between. CDR3 length: 13 residues. Germline lookup yields CDR1 LGHNT and CDR2 FRNRAP. CDR3 amino acids: CASGLTGSTEAFF. Written as DNA, the CDR3 is TGTGCTAGTGGTTTGACAGGGTCCACTGAAGCTTTCTTT.

This sequence joins TRBV27 and TRBJ1-1; D gene uncertain. There are 14 residues in the CDR3. The germline V and J ends were trimmed by 5 bases and 5 bases, with 15 bases remaining between them. CDR1 and CDR2 from the germline V gene are MNHEY and SMNVEV (reference sequence). CDR3 sequence (DNA): TGTGCCAGCAGTCCCCAGATGTTGAGAACTGAAGCTTTCTTT. Translated, it gives CASSPQMLRTEAFF.

This chain joins TRBV10-3 and TRBJ2-7; no clear D gene. Germline CDR1 is ENHRY and CDR2 is SYGVKD. The ends were cut back, 2 bases at V and 2 bases at J, with 13 bases in the middle. CDR3 size: 15 residues. The DNA of the CDR3 is TGTGCCATCAGTGAGCGAACGAAGGGCACCTACGAGCAGTACTTC. The encoded protein is CAISERTKGTYEQYF.

The V gene is TRBV5-3, the J gene TRBJ2-7; 12 bases are shared with TRBD1. TRBV5-3 falls under the ORF class, with uncertain function. V gave up 4 bases and J gave up 2 bases; unmatched junction bases: 10. There are 17 residues in the CDR3. CDR3 nucleotide sequence: TGTGCCAGAAGCACCGGGACAGGGGGCTTCCCAGCCTACGAGCAGTACTTC. Translating gives CARSTGTGGFPAYEQYF.

The V call is TRBV30, the J call TRBJ1-2; D might be TRBD1 (5 bases). Trimming pared 0 bases from V and 6 bases from J, leaving 11 bases between. Germline CDR1 and CDR2: GTSNPN and SVGIG (reference sequence). This CDR3 is built from 13 residues. CDR3 region: CAWSVRRGDGYTF. CDR3 in DNA: TGTGCCTGGAGTGTCCGACGAGGGGATGGCTACACCTTC. The variable domain in full, with the rest retrieved from reference TRBV30 and TRBJ1-2, is SQTIHQWPATLVQPVGSPLSLECTVEGTSNPNLYWYRQAAGRGLQLLFYSVGIGQISSEVPQNLSASRPQDRQFILSSKKLLLSDSGFYLCAWSVRRGDGYTFGSGTRLTVV.

This chain joins TRBV4-3 and TRBJ2-1; a possible D gene is TRBD2 (6 bases). V lost 1 base to trimming and J lost 3 bases, with 13 bases between them. The CDR3 has 16 amino acids. Germline V lookup: CDR1 LGHNA, CDR2 YSLEER. CDR3 sequence: CASSQGPGGNYNEQFF. The DNA of the CDR3 is TGCGCCAGCAGCCAAGGCCCAGGAGGGAACTACAATGAGCAGTTCTTC.